These T cell receptor beta chains were read from a single sample in a study of sequential checkpoint blockade in melanoma. Assay used: immunoSEQ multiplex PCR; TCRdb lists only in-frame clones, some missing. The sample records 15,000 to 20,000 clones, 70% being singletons. This sample comprised CD8+ T cells sorted from blood (inferred from file names), obtained from a patient given nivolumab and ipilimumab in sequence. Receptors originate from a human donor with melanoma. Each CDR3 is given with its conserved first and last residue. A D gene is named only where the DNA matches it firmly. Clone size is stated in some rows and not others, as once, few, many or a class when expanded.

CDR3 protein	CDR3 DNA	V gene	J gene	D gene	clone size
CASSLGQGALLGPGELFF	TGTGCCAGCAGTTTGGGACAGGGGGCCCTTTTAGGACCCGGGGAGCTGTTTTTT	TRBV27	TRBJ2-2	TRBD1	NA
CASSSHPRETQYF	TGTGCCAGCAGTTCCCACCCACGGGAGACCCAGTACTTC	TRBV6-1	TRBJ2-5	NA	NA
CASSLSMGQGWGNQPQHF	TGTGCCAGCAGTTTATCAATGGGACAGGGCTGGGGCAATCAGCCCCAGCATTTT	TRBV27	TRBJ1-5	TRBD1	NA
CASSARGEQYF	TGTGCCAGCAGTGCCAGGGGCGAGCAGTACTTC	TRBV2	TRBJ2-7	NA	once
CASRRREGGYTF	TGTGCCAGCCGAAGGAGGGAGGGCGGCTACACCTTC	TRBV6-5	TRBJ1-2	NA	NA
CASSARGSITDTQYF	TGTGCCAGCAGTGCTCGTGGCTCCATCACAGATACGCAGTATTTT	TRBV6-6	TRBJ2-3	NA	large
CASSPDRGRVYEQYF	TGTGCCAGCAGTCCGGACAGGGGGCGCGTATACGAGCAGTACTTC	TRBV25-1	TRBJ2-7	TRBD1	NA
CASSSTGALNQPQHF	TGTGCCAGCAGCTCTACAGGGGCCCTCAATCAGCCCCAGCATTTT	TRBV6-5	TRBJ1-5	TRBD1	NA
CASSQLSGSKAYNEQFF	TGCGCCAGCAGCCAACTGTCCGGGTCGAAGGCCTACAATGAGCAGTTCTTC	TRBV4-1	TRBJ2-1	NA	NA
CASSSRQGGTDTEAFF	TGTGCCAGCAGCAGCCGACAGGGGGGTACGGACACTGAAGCTTTCTTT	TRBV9	TRBJ1-1	TRBD1	few
CASSAPGQGGSTEAFF	TGTGCCAGCAGCGCGCCGGGACAGGGAGGGTCCACTGAAGCTTTCTTT	TRBV9	TRBJ1-1	TRBD1	NA
CASSTPAGEQYF	TGTGCCAGCAGTACCCCCGCGGGGGAGCAGTACTTC	TRBV6-5	TRBJ2-7	NA	NA
CASSLPITSGKSGNEQFF	TGTGCCAGCAGCCTCCCCATAACTAGCGGGAAATCGGGGAATGAGCAGTTCTTC	TRBV11-2	TRBJ2-1	TRBD2	NA
CASSLGTGRTYEQYF	TGTGCCAGCAGCTTAGGGACAGGTAGAACCTACGAGCAGTACTTC	TRBV7-8	TRBJ2-7	TRBD1	NA
CAWSVGQGDGYTF	TGTGCCTGGAGTGTAGGACAGGGGGACGGCTACACCTTC	TRBV30	TRBJ1-2	TRBD1	NA
CASSLLLGAYEQYF	TGTGCCAGCAGCTTGCTTCTCGGAGCCTACGAGCAGTACTTC	TRBV5-5	TRBJ2-7	NA	NA
CASSGGGTSDIYSYNEQFF	TGTGCCAGCAGTGGAGGGGGGACTAGCGACATCTACTCCTACAATGAGCAGTTCTTC	TRBV6-1	TRBJ2-1	TRBD2	once
CASSPRTSGSTYNEQFF	TGTGCCAGCAGCCCAAGGACTAGCGGGAGTACCTACAATGAGCAGTTCTTC	TRBV9	TRBJ2-1	TRBD2	NA
CDSSEVGTGKSNSGANVLTF	TGTGACAGCAGTGAAGTGGGGACAGGAAAATCTAACTCTGGGGCCAACGTCCTGACTTTC	TRBV2	TRBJ2-6	TRBD1	few
CASRGQGYNEQFF	TGCGCCAGCCGAGGACAGGGGTACAATGAGCAGTTCTTC	TRBV5-1	TRBJ2-1	TRBD1	once
CASSLRTGSYEQYF	TGTGCCAGCAGTCTTCGGACAGGGAGCTACGAGCAGTACTTC	TRBV9	TRBJ2-7	TRBD1	few
CASSATGGEGYTF	TGTGCCAGCAGTGCCACAGGGGGTGAAGGCTACACCTTC	TRBV6-6	TRBJ1-2	TRBD1	few
CASSLPGLAADTQYF	TGTGCCAGCAGCTTACCGGGACTAGCGGCAGATACGCAGTATTTT	TRBV7-6	TRBJ2-3	TRBD2	NA
CASSLKGMGYEQYF	TGTGCCAGCAGCTTGAAGGGGATGGGGTACGAGCAGTACTTC	TRBV9	TRBJ2-7	NA	few
CASGPPGQSGEEKLFF	TGTGCTAGTGGTCCTCCCGGACAGTCTGGGGAAGAAAAACTGTTTTTT	TRBV12-5	TRBJ1-4	NA	NA
CASSYSTGGTEAFF	TGTGCCAGCAGTTACTCAACAGGGGGCACTGAAGCTTTCTTT	TRBV6-5	TRBJ1-1	TRBD1	NA
CASSRAGVHGKSSYEQYF	TGTGCCAGCAGCCGAGCGGGGGTGCACGGGAAGAGCTCCTACGAGCAGTACTTC	TRBV7-9	TRBJ2-7	TRBD2	NA
CASSLGQAGIEQYF	TGTGCCAGCAGTCTTGGGCAGGCGGGCATCGAGCAGTACTTC	TRBV6-5	TRBJ2-7	NA	NA
CASSHRLAGVYNEQFF	TGTGCCAGCAGCCATAGACTAGCGGGAGTCTACAATGAGCAGTTCTTC	TRBV7-9	TRBJ2-1	TRBD2	NA
CASSYSGTGGVDTQYF	TGTGCCAGCAGTTACTCCGGGACAGGGGGCGTAGATACGCAGTATTTT	TRBV6-5	TRBJ2-3	TRBD1	medium-sized
CASSPRGGFYEQYF	TGTGCCAGCAGTCCTAGGGGGGGCTTCTACGAGCAGTACTTC	TRBV28	TRBJ2-7	NA	NA
CASSEDSYNQPQHF	TGTGCCAGCAGTGAAGACAGTTACAATCAGCCCCAGCATTTT	TRBV25-1	TRBJ1-5	NA	NA
CAIQEAGLGNQPQHF	TGTGCCATCCAGGAGGCGGGTTTAGGGAATCAGCCCCAGCATTTT	TRBV27	TRBJ1-5	NA	NA
CASSSRDRGPYEQYF	TGTGCCAGCAGCTCCCGGGACAGGGGTCCCTACGAGCAGTACTTC	TRBV7-9	TRBJ2-7	TRBD1	NA
CASSLGPEFTYEQYF	TGTGCCAGCAGCTTAGGCCCCGAGTTTACCTACGAGCAGTACTTC	TRBV7-6	TRBJ2-7	NA	once
CASRAGAGYTF	TGTGCCAGCAGGGCAGGCGCTGGCTACACCTTC	TRBV25-1	TRBJ1-2	NA	few
CASSHADRGFMNTEAFF	TGCGCCAGCAGCCATGCGGACAGGGGGTTTATGAACACTGAAGCTTTCTTT	TRBV4-3	TRBJ1-1	TRBD1	once
CASSVVRTSGNGEQFF	TGTGCCAGCAGCGTAGTGCGGACTAGCGGGAACGGTGAGCAGTTCTTC	TRBV9	TRBJ2-1	TRBD2	NA
CASTDAVGASDGYTF	TGTGCCAGCACCGATGCAGTGGGCGCTAGCGATGGCTACACCTTC	TRBV9	TRBJ1-2	NA	NA
CASKKFSGTTDTQYF	TGTGCCAGCAAGAAGTTCAGCGGGACCACAGATACGCAGTATTTT	TRBV27	TRBJ2-3	TRBD2	NA
CSVTGGTEAFF	TGCAGCGTTACAGGGGGCACTGAAGCTTTCTTT	TRBV29-1	TRBJ1-1	TRBD1	once
CASSVVEREGVEQFF	TGTGCCAGCAGCGTAGTGGAGCGGGAGGGCGTTGAGCAGTTCTTC	TRBV9	TRBJ2-1	TRBD2	NA
CASTTHPGQPPDQPQHF	TGTGCCAGCACCACACACCCCGGACAGCCTCCGGATCAGCCCCAGCATTTT	TRBV6-8	TRBJ1-5	NA	NA
CAWGRGDSNAGELFF	TGTGCCTGGGGGCGGGGGGACAGTAACGCCGGGGAGCTGTTTTTT	TRBV30	TRBJ2-2	NA	NA
CASNEGGEQYF	TGTGCCAGTAATGAAGGGGGCGAGCAGTACTTC	TRBV19	TRBJ2-7	NA	NA
CASSRATEAFF	TGTGCCAGCAGCCGAGCCACTGAAGCTTTCTTT	TRBV16	TRBJ1-1	NA	NA
CASSLVGGTEAFF	TGTGCCAGCAGCTTAGTAGGCGGCACTGAAGCTTTCTTT	TRBV11-3	TRBJ1-1	NA	NA
CASSLSSGSSYNEQFF	TGTGCCAGCAGTTTATCGAGCGGGAGCTCCTACAATGAGCAGTTCTTC	TRBV27	TRBJ2-1	TRBD2	NA
CASSLSASGLTGNTIYF	TGCGCCAGCAGCCTCAGTGCCTCAGGGTTAACTGGAAACACCATATATTTT	TRBV5-1	TRBJ1-3	NA	NA
CASSVGQSSGNTIYF	TGTGCCAGCAGCGTAGGACAGAGCTCTGGAAACACCATATATTTT	TRBV9	TRBJ1-3	NA	NA
CASSLVSGTETQYF	TGTGCCAGCAGCTTAGTGTCGGGTACGGAGACCCAGTACTTC	TRBV7-2	TRBJ2-5	NA	once
CASSPGAGTSAKDTQYF	TGTGCCAGCAGTCCAGGTGCCGGGACTAGCGCGAAAGATACGCAGTATTTT	TRBV2	TRBJ2-3	TRBD2	medium-sized
CASSRGTGTGGAWTEAFF	TGTGCCAGCAGCCGTGGCACCGGGACAGGGGGCGCGTGGACTGAAGCTTTCTTT	TRBV4-2	TRBJ1-1	TRBD1	NA
CASSPGAGEAFF	TGTGCCAGCAGCCCAGGGGCTGGTGAAGCTTTCTTT	TRBV25-1	TRBJ1-1	NA	NA
CASSVEAGGLGGYNEQFF	TGTGCCAGCAGCGTAGAGGCGGGGGGGCTTGGGGGGTACAATGAGCAGTTCTTC	TRBV9	TRBJ2-1	TRBD2	NA
CASSSHPGTGTGYEQYF	TGTGCCAGCAGCTCTCACCCGGGGACAGGTACAGGGTACGAGCAGTACTTC	TRBV7-9	TRBJ2-7	TRBD1	NA
CASSTLAASTDTQYF	TGTGCCAGCAGTACCCTAGCGGCTAGCACAGATACGCAGTATTTT	TRBV6-6	TRBJ2-3	TRBD2	NA
CASSPGHPYEQYF	TGTGCCAGCAGCCCGGGACACCCCTACGAGCAGTACTTC	TRBV6-6	TRBJ2-7	NA	NA
CASSQQGIEGYTF	TGTGCCAGCAGTCAGCAGGGTATTGAGGGCTACACCTTC	TRBV27	TRBJ1-2	NA	NA